The present TCR beta chain was sequenced within a study of Graves' ophthalmopathy and Graves' hyperthyroidism. On the study more broadly: Peripheral blood sampling preceded any treatment and occurred at initial diagnosis.

A remark on this clonotype: Its antigen is not identified. This sequence may be a read error, since a much larger clone differs from it by one base.

Regarding the study as a whole: Separation of ophthalmopathy from stable hyperthyroidism was achieved by a 13-signature model, at approximately 90% sensitivity and about 81% specificity.

The authors amplified TCR beta CDR3 regions from RNA transcripts. Second-round multiplex PCR came after first-round RT-PCR with HTBI primers. TCRdb processed the multiplex PCR reads anew with MiXCR; each CDR3 protein has one entry. The profile shows 500,000 to 800,000 distinct CDR3 sequences, over 40% of them singletons. The CDR3 extends over 12 amino acids. Germline V gene sequence: CDR1 MNHNY, CDR2 SVGAGI (reference sequence). V shed 5 bases, J shed 11 bases, and the junction held 5 bases outside the gene matches. Active ophthalmopathy (CAS at least 3, NOSPECS at least 4), lasting under 3 months. The V and J genes are TRBV6-6 and TRBJ1-1; 10 nucleotides align to TRBD1. The sequence derives from an adult man with Graves' ophthalmopathy. Sequencing was carried out using peripheral blood. CDR3 in amino acids: CASSPTGGVAFF. CDR3 coding DNA: TGTGCCAGCAGTCCGACAGGGGGCGTTGCTTTCTTT.